The 26 T cell receptor beta chains below all came from one sample that was sequenced in a study of blood T cell repertoires in COVID-19. Some clones are missing from TCRdb's copy, which holds only in-frame ones; the method was immunoSEQ multiplex PCR. Of around 170,000 clones in the sample, over 65% are singletons; the top ten hold about 3%. The sample consisted of peripheral blood. All receptors derive from a woman older than 75 with acute or convalescent COVID-19.

This clone has just a few counts. This sequence joins TRBV5-5 and TRBJ1-1; D gene ambiguous. The V end lost 4 bases, the J end lost 2 bases, and 12 bases lay between the germline ends. This CDR3 comprises 14 residues. Looked up from germline, CDR1 is SGHKS and CDR2 is YYEKEE (reference sequence). For the CDR3, the DNA is TGTGCCAGCAGCCCGTCGAGGATAAACACTGAAGCTTTCTTT. Amino acid sequence: CASSPSRINTEAFF.

CDR3 nucleotide sequence: TGTGCCAGCAACCCACAGATCAACACTGAAGCTTTCTTT. As protein: CASNPQINTEAFF. The chain joins TRBV2 to TRBJ1-1, with D unresolved. The CDR3 has 13 amino acids. V shed 7 bases and J shed 2 bases, with 11 bases lying between them. Germline CDR1 is SNHLY and CDR2 is FYNNEI.

The chain recombines TRBV4-1 with TRBJ1-2; D remains ambiguous. Trimming left V 1 base short and J 5 bases short, with 14 bases between. The CDR3 totals 15 residues. From germline, CDR1 is MGHRA and CDR2 YSYEKL. The CDR3 nucleotides read TGCGCCAGCAGCCAAGTAGCTAGCGCGGGATATGGCTACACCTTC. Protein sequence: CASSQVASAGYGYTF.

The chain carries TRBV3-1 (or the pseudogene TRBV3-2) and TRBJ2-5; 10 nucleotides match TRBD2. CDR3 length: 14 residues. V lost 5 bases to trimming and J lost 5 bases; unmatched junction nucleotides: 5. Germline CDR1 and CDR2: LGHDT and YNNKEL (reference sequence). This CDR3 is CASSNIAGGETQYF. In DNA form, the CDR3 reads TGTGCCAGCAGCAACATAGCGGGAGGTGAGACCCAGTACTTC.

The chain joins TRBV2 to TRBJ2-5; TRBD1 agrees at 9 bases. J lost 5 bases, V lost 6 bases, and 7 bases had no gene match. CDR3 size: 14 residues. Germline V gene lookup returns CDR1 SNHLY and CDR2 FYNNEI. CDR3 bases: TGTGCCAGCAGGTGGACAGGGGTCCTTGAGACCCAGTACTTC. It yields the protein CASRWTGVLETQYF.

The chain carries TRBV12-3 or TRBV12-4 and TRBJ2-3, with 7 bases aligning to TRBD1. J lost 6 bases, V lost 4 bases, and 4 bases had no gene match. This CDR3 contains 13 residues. CDR3 bases: TGTGCCAGCAGTTCCCGACAGGGCGATACGCAGTATTTT. Residues: CASSSRQGDTQYF.

The chain carries TRBV28 and TRBJ1-3; 8 nucleotides match TRBD1. Trimming at V came to 8 bases and at J to 0 bases, leaving 6 bases not matched to a gene. The CDR3 is 15 residues long. Germline V gene data show CDR1 as MDHEN and CDR2 as SYDVKM. The CDR3 is CASYGQGSSGNTIYF. As DNA, the CDR3 is TGTGCCAGCTACGGACAGGGATCCTCTGGAAACACCATATATTTT.

V and J are TRBV27 and TRBJ2-2; maybe TRBD1 (5 bases). Germline CDR1 reads MNHEY; CDR2 reads SMNVEV (reference sequence). This CDR3 is 19 amino acids long. Trimming cost V 4 bases and J 2 bases, with 23 bases left between them. The CDR3 loop is CASSSPFLTRGLNTGELFF. The CDR3 bases are TGTGCCAGCAGTTCGCCTTTCTTAACAAGGGGCCTCAACACCGGGGAGCTGTTTTTT.

This clone was seen a few times. J is TRBJ1-5 and V is TRBV4-2, with D uncertain. Germline assignment: CDR1 LGHNA and CDR2 YNFKEQ. V was shortened by 0 bases and J by 0 bases, with 6 bases between the two germline ends. The CDR3 has 15 residues. Here the CDR3 reads CASSQDTGSNQPQHF. The DNA for the CDR3 is TGTGCCAGCAGCCAAGATACCGGTAGCAATCAGCCCCAGCATTTT.

This clone was found many times. The chain combines TRBV4-2 with TRBJ1-3; D ambiguous. The germline gives CDR1 LGHNA, CDR2 YNFKEQ. The ends were cut back, 7 bases at V and 3 bases at J, with 10 bases in the middle. This CDR3 has 13 residues. The DNA for the CDR3 is TGTGCCAGCAAGTCAGAAAATGGAAACACCATATATTTT. Translating it yields CASKSENGNTIYF.

The chain employs TRBV6-5 and TRBJ2-7, with a possible D match to TRBD2 (5 bases). The germline V gene encodes CDR1 MNHEY and CDR2 SVGAGI. The CDR3 runs 11 residues. V was cut by 7 bases and J by 4 bases, with 8 bases left in between. The CDR3 DNA is TGTGCCAGCACCGGCGGGTACGAGCAGTACTTC. Amino acid sequence: CASTGGYEQYF.

The V call is TRBV10-1, the J call TRBJ2-3, with TRBD1 identical over 7 bases. The CDR3 is made up of 14 amino acids. CDR1 is WNHNN, CDR2 SYGVQD, per germline (reference sequence). V shed 4 bases, J shed 1 base, and the junction held 2 bases outside the gene matches. CDR3 residues: CASSVGQGTDTQYF. DNA of the CDR3: TGCGCCAGCAGTGTTGGACAGGGCACAGATACGCAGTATTTT.

At least ten counts were recorded for this clone. This rearrangement joins TRBV2 to TRBJ2-3; 7 bases match TRBD2. The V segment lost 7 bases and the J segment 4 bases; nucleotides outside the gene matches: 11. CDR3 length equals 15 residues. The germline CDR1 and CDR2 sequences are SNHLY and FYNNEI. This chain's CDR3 is CASTAGEILPDTQYF. Written as DNA, the CDR3 is TGTGCCAGCACCGCGGGAGAGATTCTGCCAGATACGCAGTATTTT.

The chain uses TRBV6-5 and TRBJ1-6, with D uncertain. From germline, CDR1 is MNHEY and CDR2 SVGAGI. The CDR3 is 14 residues long. Trimming cost V 6 bases and J 5 bases, with 11 bases left between them. CDR3 bases: TGTGCCAGCAGGAGAGACTTCAATAATTCACCCCTCCACTTT. Translation: CASRRDFNNSPLHF.

The gene calls are TRBV7-9 and TRBJ1-1; no firm D call. Trimming left V 1 base short and J 3 bases short, with 9 bases between. The CDR3 length is 14 residues. The germline gives CDR1 SEHNR, CDR2 FQNEAQ (reference sequence). The CDR3 loop is CASSLERSDTEAFF. The CDR3 DNA reads TGTGCCAGCAGCTTAGAACGGTCGGACACTGAAGCTTTCTTT.

The rearrangement links TRBV19 to TRBJ2-7, with 8 bases that match TRBD2. This CDR3 contains 15 residues. V shed 3 bases, J shed 3 bases, and the junction held 7 bases outside the gene matches. Germline V lookup: CDR1 LNHDA, CDR2 SQIVND (reference sequence). The CDR3 bases are TGTGCCAGTAGTATGGGAGCTAGCGGGCTCTACGAGCAGTACTTC. Translation gives CASSMGASGLYEQYF. Combining the CDR3 with reference TRBV19 and TRBJ2-7 gives the whole variable domain DGGITQSPKYLFRKEGQNVTLSCEQNLNHDAMYWYRQDPGQGLRLIYYSQIVNDFQKGDIAEGYSVSREKKESFPLTVTSAQKNPTAFYLCASSMGASGLYEQYFGPGTRLTVT.

V is TRBV5-1 and J is TRBJ1-3; D uncertain. The CDR3 runs 15 residues. Trimming stripped 1 base from V and 4 bases from J, with 12 bases between. The germline V gene encodes CDR1 SGHRS and CDR2 YFSETQ. CDR3 amino acids: CASSLWAAEGNTIYF. The CDR3 nucleotides are TGCGCCAGCAGCTTGTGGGCAGCGGAAGGAAACACCATATATTTT.

The chain carries TRBV11-2 and TRBJ1-5, with a weak D call TRBD1 (5 bases). The V end lost 0 bases, the J end lost 2 bases, and 17 bases lay between the germline ends. CDR3 size: 18 residues. CDR1 and CDR2 (germline): SGHAT, FQNNGV. CDR3 loop: CASSLDWRLGLGNQPQHF. CDR3 DNA sequence: TGTGCCAGCAGCTTAGATTGGCGATTGGGACTGGGCAATCAGCCCCAGCATTTT. The whole variable domain, filled in from reference TRBV11-2 and TRBJ1-5, reads EAGVAQSPRYKIIEKRQSVAFWCNPISGHATLYWYQQILGQGPKLLIQFQNNGVVDDSQLPKDRFSAERLKGVDSTLKIQPAKLEDSAVYLCASSLDWRLGLGNQPQHFGDGTRLSIL.

This clone was found once. The chain links TRBV7-2 to TRBJ2-7; 8 bases line up with TRBD1. This CDR3 region has 16 residues. CDR1 and CDR2 from the germline V gene are SGHTA and FQGNSA. V gave up 0 bases and J gave up 1 base; unmatched junction bases: 5. The CDR3, as DNA: TGTGCCAGCAGCTTAGCGGTCGGGACAGGTTCCTACGAGCAGTACTTC. Translated, it gives CASSLAVGTGSYEQYF.

This chain links TRBV28 with TRBJ1-2; 10 bases are a match to TRBD1. The V gene's germline CDR1 is MDHEN and CDR2 SYDVKM. The CDR3 has 14 residues. The ends lost 4 bases at V and 7 bases at J; junction bases unmatched: 6. The CDR3 DNA sequence: TGTGCCAGCAGTTCGGGACAGGGGACGGGTGGCTACACCTTC. Residues: CASSSGQGTGGYTF.

This sequence joins TRBV5-1 and TRBJ1-2, with 11 bases lining up with TRBD1. Germline CDR1 and CDR2: SGHRS and YFSETQ. The V segment lost 2 bases and the J segment 4 bases; nucleotides outside the gene matches: 4. The CDR3 spans 15 residues. The CDR3 DNA follows: TGCGCCAGCAGCTTACGGGACAGGGGGGCCTATGGCTACACCTTC. Protein sequence: CASSLRDRGAYGYTF.

The V and J genes are TRBV3-1 (or the pseudogene TRBV3-2) and TRBJ2-6; TRBD1 matches at 7 bases. After removal of 4 bases from V and 1 base from J, the junction contained 4 bases not matched to a gene. CDR1 and CDR2 (germline): LGHDT, YNNKEL (reference sequence). CDR3 length equals 16 residues. CDR3 residues: CASSRDSLSGANVLTF. The CDR3 DNA follows: TGTGCCAGCAGCCGGGACAGCCTTTCTGGGGCCAACGTCCTGACTTTC.

This clone was observed a single time. The chain employs TRBV12-3 or TRBV12-4 and TRBJ2-7; perhaps TRBD1 as D (5 bases). Trimming removed 0 bases at V and 7 bases at J, with 7 bases between. The CDR3 extends over 12 amino acids. CDR3 region: CASSLAGLEQYF. The CDR3 region has the DNA TGTGCCAGCAGTTTAGCGGGGCTTGAGCAGTACTTC.

V is TRBV5-1 and J is TRBJ1-2; 7 bases are shared with TRBD1. Germline CDR1 and CDR2: SGHRS and YFSETQ. This CDR3 spans 15 amino acids. After removal of 4 bases from V and 3 bases from J, the junction contained 9 bases not matched to a gene. In nucleotides, the CDR3 is TGCGCCAGCAGCGCCGGGACAGCTTCACACTATGGCTACACCTTC. Its protein is CASSAGTASHYGYTF.

The rearrangement links TRBV3-1 (or the pseudogene TRBV3-2) to TRBJ2-1; 12 bases match TRBD2. The CDR3 contains 15 residues. The germline V gene has CDR1 LGHDT and CDR2 YNNKEL (reference sequence). V dropped 2 bases and J dropped 5; count of bases not matched to a gene: 1. The CDR3 reads CASSQLAGGHNEQFF. DNA for the CDR3: TGTGCCAGCAGCCAACTAGCGGGAGGGCACAATGAGCAGTTCTTC.

The chain uses TRBV5-6 and TRBJ1-4; TRBD1 aligns across 9 bases. This CDR3 has 16 amino acids. CDR1 and CDR2 from the germline V gene are SGHDT and YYEEEE. Unmatched junction bases numbered 14, after V lost 4 bases and J lost 10 bases. The CDR3 protein is CASSLDPPGQGGKLFF. The DNA of the CDR3 is TGTGCCAGCAGCCTCGACCCGCCGGGACAGGGAGGAAAACTGTTTTTT.